This T cell receptor (beta chain) comes out of a study of blood T cell repertoires in COVID-19. Study-level information: Sample material is recorded as cDNA or gDNA derived from T cells, B-cell-depleted T cells, or PBMCs.

Libraries were prepared by immunoSEQ multiplex PCR; TCRdb keeps only in-frame clonotypes and omits some of them. The sample holds 84,000 or so clones; 75% to 85% are singletons and the top ten take less than 20%. V lost 2 bases and J lost 1; bases outside the gene matches: 3. CDR1 LGHNA and CDR2 YNFKEQ come from the germline V gene. This CDR3 is 15 amino acids long. The specimen sequenced was peripheral blood. J is TRBJ1-1 and V is TRBV4-2; TRBD1 matches 8 bases. The receptor's source is a woman aged 80 or over with acute or convalescent COVID-19. CDR3 residues: CASSQLGQGNTEAFF. The CDR3, as DNA: TGTGCCAGCAGCCAACTCGGACAGGGGAACACTGAAGCTTTCTTT.